One and the same sample provided the 5 T cell receptor beta chains below, sequenced in a study of human T cells and chemical hapten exposure (dated by TCRdb to about 2021). Total RNA was extracted from unfractionated whole blood collected in Tempus Blood RNA tubes. The library was made by 5' RACE. Sequenced using an Illumina MiSeq. The public reads were reanalyzed by TCRdb: fastp trimming at Q25, MiXCR alignment, in-frame beta chains only. CDR3 protein duplicates are merged, each entry listing the most common genes and DNA. In this sample the table shows approximately 140,000 distinct CDR3 sequences, 3.5% to 5% of which occur a single time. The leading ten clones occupy 1.2% to 1.5% of the sample. These receptors were obtained from a female donor in good health.

The J gene is TRBJ2-5, the V gene TRBV20-1; 9 bases are shared with TRBD2. Trimming cost V 6 bases and J 5 bases; bases outside gene matches: 10. Germline assignment: CDR1 DFQATT and CDR2 SNEGSKA (reference sequence). The CDR3 length is 14 residues. This CDR3 reads CSAGERTSVETQYF. CDR3 nucleotide sequence: TGCAGTGCGGGTGAGAGGACTAGCGTGGAGACCCAGTACTTC.

This clonotype has at least ten counts. The chain recombines TRBV20-1 with TRBJ1-1; 10 bases align to TRBD1. Germline V gene lookup returns CDR1 DFQATT and CDR2 SNEGSKA (reference sequence). The CDR3 extends over 15 amino acids. V was clipped by 6 bases and J by 0 bases; unmatched bases: 7. The CDR3 coding sequence is TGCAGTGCCCCTCGACAGGGGGCTTTGAACACTGAAGCTTTCTTT. Its translation is CSAPRQGALNTEAFF.

There are a few counts of this clonotype. The V gene is TRBV29-1, the J gene TRBJ2-3, with TRBD2 as a possible D gene (6 bases). CDR3 length: 14 amino acids. The germline V gene encodes CDR1 SQVTM and CDR2 ANQGSEA. The ends were cut back, 3 bases at V and 2 bases at J, with 12 bases in the middle. CDR3 coding DNA: TGCAGCGTTGATGGCCGGGGGTCCACAGATACGCAGTATTTT. Its translation is CSVDGRGSTDTQYF.

Ten or more counts support this clonotype. DNA for the CDR3: TGCAGTGCTACCCCGACAGGTGGCAATTCACCCCTCCACTTT. As protein: CSATPTGGNSPLHF. V usage is TRBV20-1 and J usage is TRBJ1-6, with TRBD1 as a possible D gene (6 bases). V lost 4 bases and J lost 7, with 14 bases in between. The CDR3 spans 14 residues. Germline V gene lookup returns CDR1 DFQATT and CDR2 SNEGSKA (reference sequence).

This clonotype was picked up many times. This rearrangement joins TRBV7-2 to TRBJ2-5; D remains ambiguous. The CDR3 runs 14 residues. Trimming cost V 5 bases and J 3 bases, with 13 bases left between them. Germline lookup yields CDR1 SGHTA and CDR2 FQGNSA. CDR3 residues: CASSAPLAEETQYF. The CDR3, as DNA: TGTGCCAGCAGCGCCCCCCTGGCGGAAGAGACCCAGTACTTC. Filled out from reference TRBV7-2 and TRBJ2-5, the complete variable domain reads GAGVSQSPSNKVTEKGKDVELRCDPISGHTALYWYRQSLGQGLEFLIYFQGNSAPDKSGLPSDRFSAERTGGSVSTLTIQRTQQEDSAVYLCASSAPLAEETQYFGPGTRLLVL.